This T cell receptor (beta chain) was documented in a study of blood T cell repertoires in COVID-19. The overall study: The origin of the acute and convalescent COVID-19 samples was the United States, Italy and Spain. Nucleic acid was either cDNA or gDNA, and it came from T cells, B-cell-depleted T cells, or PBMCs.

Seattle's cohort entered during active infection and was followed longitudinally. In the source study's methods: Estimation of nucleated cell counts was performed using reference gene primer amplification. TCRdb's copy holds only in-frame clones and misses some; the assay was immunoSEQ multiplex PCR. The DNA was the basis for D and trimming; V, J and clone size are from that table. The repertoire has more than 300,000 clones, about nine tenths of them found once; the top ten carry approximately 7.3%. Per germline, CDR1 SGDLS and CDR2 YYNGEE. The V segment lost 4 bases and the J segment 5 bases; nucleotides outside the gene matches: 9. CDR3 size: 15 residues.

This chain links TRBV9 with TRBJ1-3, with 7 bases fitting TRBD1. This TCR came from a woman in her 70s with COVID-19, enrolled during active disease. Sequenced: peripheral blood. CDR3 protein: CASSTQTGNRNTIYF. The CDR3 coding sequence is TGTGCCAGCAGCACTCAGACAGGGAATAGAAACACCATATATTTT.